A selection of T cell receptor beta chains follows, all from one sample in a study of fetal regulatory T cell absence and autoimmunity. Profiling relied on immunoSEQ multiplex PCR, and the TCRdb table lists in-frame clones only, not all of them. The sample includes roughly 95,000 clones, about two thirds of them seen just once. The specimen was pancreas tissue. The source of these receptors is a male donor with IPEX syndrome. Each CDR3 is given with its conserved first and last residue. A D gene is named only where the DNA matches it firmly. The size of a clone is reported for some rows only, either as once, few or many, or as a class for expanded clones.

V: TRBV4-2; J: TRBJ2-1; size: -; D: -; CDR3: CASSQDLLPSAGEQFF; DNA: TGTGCCAGCAGCCAAGATCTCCTCCCCTCCGCTGGGGAGCAGTTCTTC
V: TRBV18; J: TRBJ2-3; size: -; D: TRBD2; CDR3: CASSLAGGPDTQYF; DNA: TGTGCCAGCTCACTAGCGGGGGGGCCAGATACGCAGTATTTT
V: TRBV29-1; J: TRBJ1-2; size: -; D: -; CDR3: CSVELPVDYGYTF; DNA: TGCAGCGTTGAACTCCCGGTGGACTATGGCTACACCTTC
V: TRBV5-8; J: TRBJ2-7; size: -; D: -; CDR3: CASSLGTTPSYEQYF; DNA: TGTGCCAGCAGCTTGGGGACTACCCCCTCCTACGAGCAGTACTTC
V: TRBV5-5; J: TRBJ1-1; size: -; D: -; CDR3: CASSLVSSNTEAFF; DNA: TGTGCCAGCAGCTTGGTTTCTTCGAACACTGAAGCTTTCTTT
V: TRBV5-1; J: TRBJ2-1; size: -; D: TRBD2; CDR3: CASSLPPGLAGRSYNEQFF; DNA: TGCGCCAGCAGCTTGCCCCCGGGACTAGCGGGCAGATCCTACAATGAGCAGTTCTTC
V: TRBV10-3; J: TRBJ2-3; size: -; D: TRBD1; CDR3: CAIRDGTGEDTQYF; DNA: TGTGCCATCAGGGACGGGACAGGGGAAGATACGCAGTATTTT
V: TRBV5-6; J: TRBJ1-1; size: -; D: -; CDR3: CASSFPSRRPNTEAFF; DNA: TGTGCCAGCAGCTTCCCCTCGAGGAGACCGAACACTGAAGCTTTCTTT
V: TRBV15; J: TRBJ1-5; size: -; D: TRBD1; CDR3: CATSTRQGTYSNQPQHF; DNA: TGTGCCACCAGCACCAGACAGGGAACATATAGCAATCAGCCCCAGCATTTT
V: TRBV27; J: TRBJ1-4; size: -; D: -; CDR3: CASTWHRGNEKLFF; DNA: TGTGCCAGCACCTGGCACAGAGGTAATGAAAAACTGTTTTTT
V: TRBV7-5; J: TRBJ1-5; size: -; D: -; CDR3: CVRSLSPTGGNQPQHF; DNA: TGTGTCAGAAGCTTATCCCCGACAGGGGGCAATCAGCCCCAGCATTTT
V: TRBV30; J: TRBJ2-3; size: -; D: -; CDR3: CAWTMMASGTDTQYF; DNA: TGTGCCTGGACAATGATGGCTAGCGGCACAGATACGCAGTATTTT
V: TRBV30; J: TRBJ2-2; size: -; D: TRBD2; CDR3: CAWSTGGGTGELFF; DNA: TGTGCCTGGAGCACGGGCGGGGGGACCGGGGAGCTGTTTTTT
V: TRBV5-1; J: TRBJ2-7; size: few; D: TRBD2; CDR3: CASSSGTSGHEQYF; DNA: TGCGCCAGCAGCTCCGGGACTAGCGGGCACGAGCAGTACTTC
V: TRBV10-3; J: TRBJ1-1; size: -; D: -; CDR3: CAISESGGMNTEAFF; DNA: TGTGCCATCAGTGAGTCTGGAGGAATGAACACTGAAGCTTTCTTT
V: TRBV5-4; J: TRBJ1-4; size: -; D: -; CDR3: CASSLGYATNEKLFF; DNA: TGTGCCAGCAGCTTGGGGTACGCAACTAATGAAAAACTGTTTTTT
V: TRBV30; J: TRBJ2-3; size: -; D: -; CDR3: CAWSVDHTDTQYF; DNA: TGTGCCTGGAGTGTGGACCACACAGATACGCAGTATTTT
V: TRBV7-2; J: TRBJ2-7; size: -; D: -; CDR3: CASSFGRGYEQYF; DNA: TGTGCCAGCAGCTTCGGTAGGGGATACGAGCAGTACTTC
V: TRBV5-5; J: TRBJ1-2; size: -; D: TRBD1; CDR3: CASSSPGTGRANYGYTF; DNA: TGTGCCAGCAGCAGTCCCGGGACAGGGCGAGCTAACTATGGCTACACCTTC
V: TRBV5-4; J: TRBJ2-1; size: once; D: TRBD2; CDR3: CASSLTSGINEQFF; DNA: TGTGCCAGCAGCTTGACTAGCGGTATCAATGAGCAGTTCTTC
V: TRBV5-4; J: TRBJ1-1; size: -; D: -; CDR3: CASSRGGLNTEAFF; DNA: TGTGCCAGCAGCAGGGGAGGGCTGAACACTGAAGCTTTCTTT
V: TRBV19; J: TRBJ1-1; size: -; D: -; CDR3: CASSIRGLGTEAFF; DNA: TGTGCCAGTAGTATTAGGGGCCTCGGCACTGAAGCTTTCTTT
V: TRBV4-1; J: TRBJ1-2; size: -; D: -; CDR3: CASSLLTSTYGYTF; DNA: TGCGCCAGCAGCCTCCTAACAAGTACCTATGGCTACACCTTC
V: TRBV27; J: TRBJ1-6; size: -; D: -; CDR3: CASRRIEQYNSPLHF; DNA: TGTGCCAGCAGGCGCATAGAACAGTACAATTCACCCCTCCACTTT
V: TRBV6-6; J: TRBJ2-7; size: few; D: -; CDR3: CASSYAVEQYF; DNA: TGTGCCAGCAGTTACGCCGTTGAGCAGTACTTC
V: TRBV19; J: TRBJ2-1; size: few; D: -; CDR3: CASRALGYNEQFF; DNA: TGTGCCAGTAGGGCCCTGGGATACAATGAGCAGTTCTTC
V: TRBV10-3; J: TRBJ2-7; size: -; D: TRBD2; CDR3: CAIGLGGVNEQYF; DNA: TGTGCCATCGGTCTGGGGGGGGTCAACGAGCAGTACTTC
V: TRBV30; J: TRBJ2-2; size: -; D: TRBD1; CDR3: CAWDTGGMNTGELFF; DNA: TGTGCCTGGGACACAGGGGGCATGAACACCGGGGAGCTGTTTTTT
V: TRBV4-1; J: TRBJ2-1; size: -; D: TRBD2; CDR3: CASRGLVQADEQFF; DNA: TGCGCCAGCAGGGGACTAGTTCAAGCCGATGAGCAGTTCTTC
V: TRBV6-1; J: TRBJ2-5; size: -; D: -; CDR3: CASSEPRGRNQETQYF; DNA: TGTGCCAGCAGTGAACCTAGGGGTAGGAACCAAGAGACCCAGTACTTC
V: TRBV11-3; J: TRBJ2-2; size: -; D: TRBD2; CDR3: CASSKGTSGIFGELFF; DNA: TGTGCCAGCAGTAAGGGGACTAGCGGGATTTTCGGGGAGCTGTTTTTT
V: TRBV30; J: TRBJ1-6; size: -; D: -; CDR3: CAWSRGRANNSPLHF; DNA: TGTGCCTGGAGTAGGGGCAGGGCCAATAATTCACCCCTCCACTTT
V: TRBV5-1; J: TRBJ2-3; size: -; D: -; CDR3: CASSFAQPSTDTQYF; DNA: TGCGCCAGCAGCTTTGCACAGCCTAGCACAGATACGCAGTATTTT
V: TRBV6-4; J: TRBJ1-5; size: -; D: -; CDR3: CASSDPREDGNQPQHF; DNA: TGTGCCAGCAGTGACCCCAGGGAGGACGGCAATCAGCCCCAGCATTTT
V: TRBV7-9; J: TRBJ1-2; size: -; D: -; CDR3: CASTPGRIYGYTF; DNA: TGTGCCAGCACCCCGGGACGCATCTATGGCTACACCTTC
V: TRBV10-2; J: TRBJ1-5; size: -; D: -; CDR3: CASSEWGDSNQPQHF; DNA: TGCGCCAGCAGTGAATGGGGGGATAGCAATCAGCCCCAGCATTTT